This entry concerns a single TCR beta chain. The data originate from a study of control samples from healthy donors and cancer patients. Looked up from germline, CDR1 is LGHNT and CDR2 is FRNRAP. This CDR3 is 14 amino acids long. V was pared by 5 bases and J by 3 bases, with 5 bases of the junction left unmatched. Profiled with immunoSEQ multiplex PCR; TCRdb holds only in-frame clones, not every one. The table includes 97,000 or so clones, 90% to 95% detected once. This chain links TRBV12-5 with TRBJ1-1, with TRBD1 matching over 8 bases. Sequences were obtained from blood. The sequence came from a woman aged 18-29 years in good health. The DNA for the CDR3 is TGTGCTAGTGGTCCTGGACAGGGTTACACTGAAGCTTTCTTT. Encoded protein: CASGPGQGYTEAFF.